Below, 29 T cell receptor beta chains from the same sample are listed, as sequenced in a study of blood T cell repertoires in COVID-19. Here immunoSEQ multiplex PCR was the method, and the copy in TCRdb shows in-frame clones only, minus some. In the table there are about 150,000 clones, around 83% of which are singletons. Sequencing was performed on PBMCs or T cells enriched from blood (not recorded which). Receptor source: a middle-aged man who had recovered from COVID-19.

V and J are TRBV7-9 and TRBJ2-1, with TRBD2 matching 7 bases. The CDR3 has 15 amino acids. Germline lookup yields CDR1 SEHNR and CDR2 FQNEAQ (reference sequence). Trimming at V came to 5 bases and at J to 6 bases, leaving 10 bases not matched to a gene. The DNA for the CDR3 is TGTGCCAGCAGCCGAGGGACTATCCTTGGCAATGAGCAGTTCTTC. As protein: CASSRGTILGNEQFF.

V is TRBV28 and J is TRBJ2-7, with TRBD2 as a possible D gene (5 bases). CDR1 MDHEN and CDR2 SYDVKM come from the germline V gene. This CDR3 region has 12 residues. V gave up 3 bases and J gave up 6 bases, with 9 bases separating them. CDR3 coding DNA: TGTGCCAGCAGTTTCCGGGGTAGCGAGCAGTACTTC. This gives the protein CASSFRGSEQYF.

The genes are TRBV30 and TRBJ1-6; D uncertain. Germline V gene sequence: CDR1 GTSNPN, CDR2 SVGIG (reference sequence). The CDR3 is 13 residues long. Trimming stripped 1 base from V and 6 bases from J, with 7 bases between. The DNA of the CDR3 is TGTGCCTGGAGTGGGGTAGCTAATTCACCCCTCCACTTT. Encoded protein: CAWSGVANSPLHF.

The CDR3 is CAWSWDRSAKNIQYF. The CDR3, as DNA: TGTGCCTGGAGTTGGGACAGGAGTGCCAAAAACATTCAGTACTTC. The chain has TRBV30 and TRBJ2-4; 8 bases are shared with TRBD1. The CDR3 totals 15 residues. After removal of 2 bases from V and 1 base from J, the junction contained 4 bases not matched to a gene. Germline V gives CDR1 GTSNPN, CDR2 SVGIG (reference sequence).

This clone was detected only once. This chain uses TRBV10-3 with TRBJ1-5; 9 bases line up with TRBD1. This CDR3 contains 15 residues. The V gene end was trimmed by 2 bases and the J gene end by 6 bases; junction bases not matched to a gene: 5. In germline, CDR1 is ENHRY, CDR2 SYGVKD. This CDR3 is CAISEQQGASQPQHF. The CDR3 bases are TGTGCCATCAGTGAGCAACAGGGGGCAAGTCAGCCCCAGCATTTT.

This clone appeared once. The chain couples TRBV5-1 to TRBJ1-5; no reliable D call. CDR1 SGHRS and CDR2 YFSETQ come from the germline V gene. Trimming stripped 0 bases from V and 5 bases from J, with 12 bases between. The CDR3 is 15 residues long. DNA for the CDR3: TGCGCCAGCAGCTTGGCCGGGGAAGGCCATCAGCCCCAGCATTTT. It encodes CASSLAGEGHQPQHF.

This clone has only one observation. The chain joins TRBV7-9 to TRBJ1-3, with D perhaps TRBD1 (6 bases). Deletions cut 5 bases from V and 2 bases from J, with 19 bases between. CDR1 SEHNR and CDR2 FQNEAQ come from the germline V gene (reference sequence). The CDR3 has 17 residues. CDR3 loop: CASSTTREQGAGNTIYF. The CDR3 DNA follows: TGTGCCAGCAGCACCACTCGAGAACAGGGAGCTGGAAACACCATATATTTT.

The chain uses TRBV19 and TRBJ1-5, with 7 bases lining up with TRBD1. Trimming removed 4 bases from V and 0 bases from J; junction bases left unmatched: 6. This CDR3 is 16 amino acids long. Germline V gene data show CDR1 as LNHDA and CDR2 as SQIVND (reference sequence). The CDR3 is CASSRQGSSSNQPQHF. The CDR3 DNA reads as TGTGCCAGTAGTAGACAGGGCTCCTCTAGCAATCAGCCCCAGCATTTT. Full variable domain (outside the CDR3, taken from reference TRBV19 and TRBJ1-5): DGGITQSPKYLFRKEGQNVTLSCEQNLNHDAMYWYRQDPGQGLRLIYYSQIVNDFQKGDIAEGYSVSREKKESFPLTVTSAQKNPTAFYLCASSRQGSSSNQPQHFGDGTRLSIL.

The V and J genes are TRBV29-1 and TRBJ2-7; D is possibly TRBD2 (7 bases). This CDR3 is built from 16 residues. V lost 6 bases to trimming and J lost 0 bases, with 21 bases between them. Germline lookup yields CDR1 SQVTM and CDR2 ANQGSEA. The CDR3 loop reads CSVGGPTSDGSYEQYF. CDR3 DNA: TGCAGCGTGGGGGGCCCAACTAGCGATGGCTCCTACGAGCAGTACTTC.

The chain has TRBV25-1 and TRBJ2-5; the match to TRBD1 covers 7 bases. Losses at the gene ends were 3 bases for V and 1 base for J; bases not matched to a gene: 5. From germline, CDR1 is MGHDK and CDR2 SYGVNS. CDR3 length equals 15 residues. The CDR3 DNA is TGTGCCAGCAGTGACCACAGGGGTGGCCAAGAGACCCAGTACTTC. This encodes CASSDHRGGQETQYF.

The CDR3 protein is CASSPTGDSSVKLFF. Written as DNA, the CDR3 is TGCGCCAGCAGCCCCACAGGGGACTCGTCGGTAAAACTGTTTTTT. The V gene is TRBV4-1, the J gene TRBJ1-4; TRBD1 matches 7 bases. Germline assignment: CDR1 MGHRA and CDR2 YSYEKL. The CDR3 length is 15 residues. V was clipped by 4 bases and J by 10 bases; unmatched bases: 12.

The V and J genes are TRBV6-2 or TRBV6-3 and TRBJ1-3; D is uncertain. V shed 5 bases and J shed 3 bases, with 8 bases lying between them. The CDR3 sequence is 13 residues long. The germline V gene has CDR1 MNHEY and CDR2 SVGEGT. CDR3 region: CASSPSSGNTIYF. CDR3 bases: TGTGCCAGCAGTCCGTCTAGTGGAAACACCATATATTTT.

The V gene is TRBV5-1, the J gene TRBJ1-3; 10 positions match TRBD1. Germline assignment: CDR1 SGHRS and CDR2 YFSETQ. Trimming removed 0 bases from V and 3 bases from J; junction bases left unmatched: 3. This CDR3 is 16 amino acids long. The CDR3 sequence is CASSLAGQGNGNTIYF. CDR3 nucleotides: TGCGCCAGCAGCTTGGCGGGACAGGGGAATGGAAACACCATATATTTT. The whole variable domain, filled in from reference TRBV5-1 and TRBJ1-3, reads KAGVTQTPRYLIKTRGQQVTLSCSPISGHRSVSWYQQTPGQGLQFLFEYFSETQRNKGNFPGRFSGRQFSNSRSEMNVSTLELGDSALYLCASSLAGQGNGNTIYFGEGSWLTVV.

Only one count was recorded for this clone. This chain joins TRBV6-6 and TRBJ1-5; 7 nucleotides match TRBD1. V lost 8 bases, J lost 0 bases, and 7 bases stayed unmatched. This CDR3 spans 15 amino acids. Germline CDR1 and CDR2: MNHNY and SVGAGI (reference sequence). The CDR3 sequence is CASSRQGDSNQPQHF. CDR3 DNA: TGTGCCAGCTCCCGGCAGGGGGATAGCAATCAGCCCCAGCATTTT.

V usage is TRBV24-1 and J usage is TRBJ2-1; 11 bases match TRBD1. The CDR3 runs to 18 residues. Germline CDR1 is KGHDR and CDR2 is SFDVKD. V dropped 4 bases and J dropped 4; count of bases not matched to a gene: 11. As DNA, the CDR3 is TGTGCCACCAGTGACTCCGGGACAGGGGGACAGGGGTACAATGAGCAGTTCTTC. Protein: CATSDSGTGGQGYNEQFF.

This clone was recorded once. The gene calls are TRBV4-1 and TRBJ2-1; TRBD1 agrees at 7 bases. Germline CDR1 MGHRA, CDR2 YSYEKL. Unmatched junction bases numbered 7, after V lost 4 bases and J lost 4 bases. The CDR3 runs to 15 residues. CDR3 residues: CASSLSQGVYNEQFF. CDR3 nucleotides: TGCGCCAGCAGCCTTTCTCAGGGGGTTTACAATGAGCAGTTCTTC.

The chain uses TRBV30 and TRBJ2-7, with 9 bases matching TRBD1. V gave up 1 base and J gave up 2 bases; unmatched junction bases: 9. The germline V gene has CDR1 GTSNPN and CDR2 SVGIG (reference sequence). The CDR3 runs 16 residues. The DNA of the CDR3 is TGTGCCTGGAGTGGCACACAGGGGGCAGATCCCTACGAGCAGTACTTC. It encodes CAWSGTQGADPYEQYF.

The count of this clone is one. V and J are TRBV5-1 and TRBJ2-4, with D possibly TRBD1 on 6 matching bases. This CDR3 has 14 residues. Trimming left V 0 bases short and J 8 bases short, with 12 bases between. Germline values: CDR1 SGHRS, CDR2 YFSETQ. CDR3 sequence (DNA): TGCGCCAGCAGCTTGGCTCAGGGGTTTGACATTCAGTACTTC. It translates to CASSLAQGFDIQYF.

The chain has TRBV28 and TRBJ1-5, with D perhaps matching TRBD1 (5 bases). CDR3 length: 15 residues. Germline V gene data show CDR1 as MDHEN and CDR2 as SYDVKM. V was cut by 2 bases and J by 3 bases, with 11 bases left in between. In DNA form, the CDR3 reads TGTGCCAGCAGTTTAGCGGGACGCTTCAATCAGCCCCAGCATTTT. Translating gives CASSLAGRFNQPQHF. Variable domain in full (rest from reference TRBV28 and TRBJ1-5): DVKVTQSSRYLVKRTGEKVFLECVQDMDHENMFWYRQDPGLGLRLIYFSYDVKMKEKGDIPEGYSVSREKKERFSLILESASTNQTSMYLCASSLAGRFNQPQHFGDGTRLSIL.

The rearrangement joins TRBV28 to TRBJ2-3, with TRBD1 matching over 9 bases. Trimming removed 9 bases from V and 2 bases from J; junction bases left unmatched: 15. CDR3 length: 17 amino acids. Germline CDR1 and CDR2: MDHEN and SYDVKM. This CDR3 reads CARPWDRDRDSTDTQYF. In DNA form, the CDR3 reads TGTGCCAGGCCTTGGGACCGGGACAGGGACTCCACAGATACGCAGTATTTT.

The chain couples TRBV5-1 to TRBJ2-3, with 7 bases lining up with TRBD1. Per germline, CDR1 SGHRS and CDR2 YFSETQ. V lost 0 bases, J lost 5 bases, and 6 bases stayed unmatched. The CDR3 consists of 15 residues. The CDR3, as DNA: TGCGCCAGCAGCTTGGCGGCAGGGGGTATAGATACGCAGTATTTT. This translates into CASSLAAGGIDTQYF.

The genes are TRBV5-1 and TRBJ2-7; tentative D call: TRBD2 (5 bases). Germline V CDR1 and CDR2: SGHRS, YFSETQ. This CDR3 spans 11 amino acids. Trimming pared 1 base from V and 7 bases from J, leaving 6 bases between. This CDR3 reads CASSLTGEQYF. The CDR3 nucleotides read TGCGCCAGCAGCTTGACGGGGGAGCAGTACTTC.

This clone was seen a handful of times. This chain uses TRBV30 with TRBJ1-4; possible D gene TRBD1, 5 bases. The CDR3 has 13 residues. Germline V lookup: CDR1 GTSNPN, CDR2 SVGIG (reference sequence). V lost 3 bases, J lost 8 bases, and 13 bases lay in between. DNA for the CDR3: TGTGCCTGGAGGGGGTCCCAGGGCGAAAAACTGTTTTTT. Its protein is CAWRGSQGEKLFF.

CDR3 bases: TGTGCCAGCAGTAAGGAGGCAGATAATTCACCCCTCCACTTT. It specifies CASSKEADNSPLHF. V gene TRBV6-6 combines with J gene TRBJ1-6; D is uncertain. Germline-derived CDR1 and CDR2 are MNHNY and SVGAGI (reference sequence). The CDR3 contains 14 residues. The V and J ends lost 5 bases and 5 bases respectively, with 10 bases between them.

The V call is TRBV2, the J call TRBJ2-3, with a tentative D call TRBD1 (5 bases). The CDR3 contains 14 residues. Trimming removed 6 bases at V and 4 bases at J, with 14 bases between. CDR1 and CDR2 (germline): SNHLY, FYNNEI. The CDR3 loop is CASRTDPTADTQYF. DNA of the CDR3: TGTGCCAGCAGGACAGATCCAACCGCAGATACGCAGTATTTT.

This sequence joins TRBV28 and TRBJ1-2; maybe TRBD1 (6 bases). V gave up 3 bases and J gave up 8 bases, with 16 bases separating them. Germline values: CDR1 MDHEN, CDR2 SYDVKM. This CDR3 is 14 amino acids long. The CDR3 reads CASSFGGAPFGYTF. In nucleotides, the CDR3 is TGTGCCAGCAGTTTTGGGGGGGCCCCTTTCGGCTACACCTTC.

This sequence joins TRBV6-4 and TRBJ1-2, with 7 bases that match TRBD1. The CDR3 has 14 residues. CDR1 is MRHNA, CDR2 SNTAGT, per germline. The V and J ends lost 0 bases and 8 bases, in that order; junction bases with no gene match: 6. The CDR3 is CASSDSGGGEGYTF. Here the CDR3 DNA reads TGTGCCAGCAGTGACTCAGGAGGGGGCGAAGGCTACACCTTC.

V usage is TRBV29-1 and J usage is TRBJ1-1; D is perhaps TRBD1 (5 bases). This CDR3 has 12 residues. Germline CDR1 SQVTM, CDR2 ANQGSEA. The germline V and J ends were trimmed by 6 bases and 3 bases, with 11 bases remaining between them. The CDR3 DNA follows: TGCAGCGTCAGTGCAGGGTACACTGAAGCTTTCTTT. Protein sequence: CSVSAGYTEAFF. Supplemented by reference TRBV29-1 and TRBJ1-1, the full variable domain reads SAVISQKPSRDICQRGTSLTIQCQVDSQVTMMFWYRQQPGQSLTLIATANQGSEATYESGFVIDKFPISRPNLTFSTLTVSNMSPEDSSIYLCSVSAGYTEAFFGQGTRLTVV.

The V gene is TRBV5-1, the J gene TRBJ2-7; a weak D match, TRBD1 (5 bases). Trimming pared 5 bases from V and 4 bases from J, leaving 16 bases between. In germline, CDR1 is SGHRS, CDR2 YFSETQ. The CDR3 contains 14 residues. CDR3 sequence: CASRFRQGLYEQYF. The CDR3 DNA follows: TGCGCCAGCAGATTTAGGCAGGGCTTATACGAGCAGTACTTC. The variable domain in full, with the rest retrieved from reference TRBV5-1 and TRBJ2-7, is KAGVTQTPRYLIKTRGQQVTLSCSPISGHRSVSWYQQTPGQGLQFLFEYFSETQRNKGNFPGRFSGRQFSNSRSEMNVSTLELGDSALYLCASRFRQGLYEQYFGPGTRLTVT.